A selection of T cell receptor beta chains follows, all from one sample in a study of early T cells in non-severe SARS-CoV-2 infection. TCRdb reanalysed the 5' RACE reads using MiXCR and keeps one entry per CDR3 protein. The sample records approximately 26,000 distinct CDR3 sequences, 4.2% being singletons. Sequencing was carried out using whole blood. The receptors were sampled from an adult who was a healthcare worker with PCR-confirmed SARS-CoV-2 infection or an uninfected control (not recorded which). Each CDR3 is given without its conserved first and last residue.

v_call,j_call,cdr3_aa
TRBV18,TRBJ2-7,ASSPPGLAGGHEQY
TRBV20-1,TRBJ2-1,SAPSGTRAGGEQF
TRBV20-1,TRBJ2-5,SATFPGTTQETQY
TRBV5-5,TRBJ2-4,ASSLAGEGQNIQY
TRBV15,TRBJ2-1,ATSSGGLADRRNEQF
TRBV11-2,TRBJ2-5,ASSLGLAGKETQY
TRBV20-1,TRBJ1-2,SATPGQHYGYT
TRBV14,TRBJ2-3,ASSPLAGVADTQY
TRBV28,TRBJ2-5,ASVRAQETQY
TRBV12-3/TRBV12-4,TRBJ2-1,ASSRGLNEQF
TRBV4-1,TRBJ2-3,ASSQGDSPLY
TRBV7-2,TRBJ2-7,ASSPTLLTSGYEQY
TRBV11-2,TRBJ1-3,ASSQRPGNGNTIY
TRBV29-1,TRBJ2-5,SVEKGNQETQY
TRBV4-2,TRBJ2-6,ASSPESSTSGANVLT
TRBV19,TRBJ2-1,ASSIGPAGSYNEQF
TRBV2,TRBJ2-7,ASNLQRYEQY
TRBV6-6,TRBJ2-4,ASSSQYPEAKNIQY
TRBV3-2,TRBJ2-3,ASSQTSGTNPTDTQY
TRBV29-1,TRBJ2-3,SVLADTQY
TRBV27,TRBJ2-1,ASSLWTGDYNEQF
TRBV5-1,TRBJ2-1,ASSLGLAGVNEQF
TRBV20-1,TRBJ2-5,SAGPLRGSEGTQY
TRBV6-5,TRBJ2-3,ASRTHAGTDTQY
TRBV11-2,TRBJ1-1,ASTYLGSTEAF
TRBV9,TRBJ2-1,ASSVGGQGTNEQF
TRBV6-5,TRBJ2-1,ASSYSTVGGEQF
TRBV12-3/TRBV12-4,TRBJ2-5,ASSPSGTQY
TRBV6-4,TRBJ2-1,ASSDGSYNEQF